The 14 T cell receptor beta chains below all came from one sample that was sequenced in a study of blood T cells in healthy people across ages. It was with a sample-barcoded 5' primer and a J-beta primer mix that a second PCR of roughly 7 to 12 cycles was run. TCRdb recomputed calls from the 5' RACE reads with MiXCR, one row per CDR3 protein. The sample has about 2 million distinct CDR3 sequences, 49% seen once. Sample: blood. These receptors were obtained from a woman aged 40 to 55 in good health.

This chain uses TRBV6-6 with TRBJ1-6; D may be TRBD1 (5 bases). Germline-derived CDR1 and CDR2 are MNHNY and SVGAGI (reference sequence). V shed 11 bases and J shed 10 bases, with 9 bases lying between them. This CDR3 has 10 residues. The CDR3 DNA reads TGTGCCGGGGGGTACTCACCCCTCCACTTT. It encodes CAGGYSPLHF.

The chain joins TRBV10-3 to TRBJ2-3, with TRBD1 matching over 8 bases. Trimming removed 7 bases from V and 1 base from J; junction bases left unmatched: 7. The CDR3 spans 15 residues. The germline CDR1 and CDR2 sequences are ENHRY and SYGVKD. CDR3: CAITADRDRTDTQYF. The CDR3 DNA is TGTGCCATCACCGCGGACAGGGATCGCACAGATACGCAGTATTTT.

J is TRBJ2-5 and V is TRBV28; TRBD1 is a possible D gene (5 bases). Germline V CDR1 and CDR2: MDHEN, SYDVKM. With 5 bases removed from V and 1 base from J, the gap between germline ends came to 17 bases. The CDR3 length is 16 residues. The CDR3: CASSPIRTRPQETQYF. CDR3 coding DNA: TGTGCCAGCAGTCCTATCAGGACAAGACCCCAAGAGACCCAGTACTTC.

This rearrangement joins TRBV7-9 to TRBJ2-5; D unclear. V lost 5 bases and J 5 bases, leaving 15 bases between the germline ends. This CDR3 has 14 amino acids. Germline CDR1 reads SEHNR; CDR2 reads FQNEAQ (reference sequence). The CDR3 spells CASSQNGVSETQYF. CDR3 DNA sequence: TGTGCCAGCAGCCAAAATGGGGTTTCCGAGACCCAGTACTTC. Full variable domain (missing parts from reference TRBV7-9 and TRBJ2-5): DTGVSQNPRHKITKRGQNVTFRCDPISEHNRLYWYRQTLGQGPEFLTYFQNEAQLEKSRLLSDRFSAERPKGSFSTLEIQRTEQGDSAMYLCASSQNGVSETQYFGPGTRLLVL.

This clonotype was counted many times. This chain joins TRBV29-1 and TRBJ2-7, with no clear D. Trimming took off 2 bases at V and 3 bases at J, with 11 bases between the two ends. The CDR3 has 13 residues. The germline V gene encodes CDR1 SQVTM and CDR2 ANQGSEA. CDR3: CSVESRQDYEQYF. The CDR3 region has the DNA TGCAGCGTTGAAAGTCGGCAGGACTACGAGCAGTACTTC.

V and J are TRBV7-2 and TRBJ1-6, with a tentative D call TRBD1 (6 bases). The germline V gene encodes CDR1 SGHTA and CDR2 FQGNSA. The V end lost 6 bases, the J end lost 8 bases, and 11 bases lay between the germline ends. The CDR3 covers 13 residues. CDR3 in DNA: TGTGCCAGCAGGTGGACAGTCCATTCACCCCTCCACTTT. This gives the protein CASRWTVHSPLHF.

This clonotype was observed a few times. The J gene is TRBJ2-3, the V gene TRBV20-1; D remains unclear. V dropped 0 bases and J dropped 5 bases, with 9 bases sitting between them. Germline V lookup: CDR1 DFQATT, CDR2 SNEGSKA (reference sequence). This CDR3 region has 13 residues. CDR3 sequence (DNA): TGCAGTGCTAGAGATCCGCAGGTAGATACGCAGTATTTT. Translated, it gives CSARDPQVDTQYF.

The chain employs TRBV20-1 and TRBJ2-1, with TRBD2 matching 8 bases. The CDR3 spans 17 residues. Germline CDR1 reads DFQATT; CDR2 reads SNEGSKA (reference sequence). The ends lost 2 bases at V and 0 bases at J; junction bases unmatched: 9. In nucleotides, the CDR3 is TGCAGTGCTAGAAATTATCGGGGGGGAAGCTCCTACAATGAGCAGTTCTTC. This translates into CSARNYRGGSSYNEQFF.

This clonotype has only a few counts. The chain is built from TRBV5-6 and TRBJ2-5; D not resolved. Germline lookup yields CDR1 SGHDT and CDR2 YYEEEE. This CDR3 spans 14 amino acids. The V and J ends lost 0 bases and 4 bases respectively, with 10 bases between them. The CDR3, as DNA: TGTGCCAGCAGCTTGGATCTGGACCGAGAGACCCAGTACTTC. It codes for CASSLDLDRETQYF. Full variable domain (outside the CDR3, taken from reference TRBV5-6 and TRBJ2-5): DAGVTQSPTHLIKTRGQQVTLRCSPKSGHDTVSWYQQALGQGPQFIFQYYEEEERQRGNFPDRFSGHQFPNYSSELNVNALLLGDSALYLCASSLDLDRETQYFGPGTRLLVL.

This clonotype was seen more than once but under ten times. The chain recombines TRBV20-1 with TRBJ2-7; 7 bases agree with TRBD1. V trimming: 1 base; J trimming: 6 bases; junction bases outside the gene matches: 6. The CDR3 runs 13 residues. CDR1 is DFQATT and CDR2 is SNEGSKA in the germline V gene (reference sequence). The CDR3 is CSARVTGTIEQYF. In DNA form, the CDR3 reads TGCAGTGCTAGAGTGACAGGGACAATCGAGCAGTACTTC.

The V gene is TRBV28, the J gene TRBJ2-3, with no clear D. V shed 5 bases and J shed 4 bases, with 10 bases lying between them. Germline loops: CDR1 MDHEN, CDR2 SYDVKM. The CDR3 has 13 amino acids. Here the CDR3 reads CASSSPRPDTQYF. The DNA for the CDR3 is TGTGCCAGCAGTAGTCCGCGGCCAGATACGCAGTATTTT. Filled out from reference TRBV28 and TRBJ2-3, the complete variable domain reads DVKVTQSSRYLVKRTGEKVFLECVQDMDHENMFWYRQDPGLGLRLIYFSYDVKMKEKGDIPEGYSVSREKKERFSLILESASTNQTSMYLCASSSPRPDTQYFGPGTRLTVL.

The CDR3 loop reads CASSQAGESYEQYF. CDR3 nucleotides: TGCGCCAGCAGCCAAGCCGGGGAGTCCTACGAGCAGTACTTC. The J gene is TRBJ2-7, the V gene TRBV4-3; perhaps TRBD2 as D (5 bases). The CDR3 consists of 14 residues. Germline CDR1 reads LGHNA; CDR2 reads YSLEER. The V gene lost 1 base and the J gene lost 1 base, with 8 bases spanning the gap.

This clonotype was observed a few times. The genes are TRBV20-1 and TRBJ2-1; D is tentatively TRBD1 or TRBD2 (5 bases each). Trimming took off 1 base at V and 7 bases at J, with 11 bases between the two ends. The germline V gene has CDR1 DFQATT and CDR2 SNEGSKA (reference sequence). The CDR3 consists of 13 residues. The CDR3 coding sequence is TGCAGTGCTAGAGGTGACAGACTAAATGAGCAGTTCTTC. It specifies CSARGDRLNEQFF.

In its sample, this clonotype was seen once. This rearrangement joins TRBV28 to TRBJ2-7; D gene uncertain. The CDR3 has 14 amino acids. Trimming took 6 bases from V and 1 from J, leaving 13 bases between them. Germline CDR1 reads MDHEN; CDR2 reads SYDVKM. This chain's CDR3 is CASSHSRNSYEQYF. The CDR3 DNA reads TGTGCCAGCAGCCACTCCAGGAATTCCTACGAGCAGTACTTC.